The 4 T cell receptor beta chains below were found in one sample sequenced in a study of cytomegalovirus exposure and HLA in healthy donors. A multiplex PCR was run with 60 Vbeta primers and 13 Jbeta primers. Generated by immunoSEQ multiplex PCR, the TCRdb table keeps only in-frame clones and is missing some. Here the sample spans about 200,000 clones, more than 65% being singletons. The source material was PBMCs. The receptors were gathered from a man between 18 and 29 years old in good health and CMV-seronegative.

This clone has only a few counts. The chain joins TRBV7-6 to TRBJ2-7; a weak D match, TRBD2 (5 bases). Trimming left V 0 bases short and J 2 bases short, with 11 bases between. The CDR3 covers 15 residues. CDR1 and CDR2 from the germline V gene are SGHVS and FNYEAQ. The chain's CDR3 is CASSLAPGSTYEQYF. For the CDR3, the DNA is TGTGCCAGCAGCTTAGCGCCGGGGTCTACCTACGAGCAGTACTTC.

The chain carries TRBV6-5 and TRBJ1-4; 10 bases match TRBD1. V shed 6 bases and J 6 bases; nucleotides not matched to a gene: 4. The CDR3 consists of 14 residues. The germline CDR1 and CDR2 sequences are MNHEY and SVGAGI. CDR3 sequence (DNA): TGTGCCAGCAGAACCGGGACAGGGGATGAAAAACTGTTTTTT. Protein: CASRTGTGDEKLFF.

The chain has TRBV6-5 and TRBJ1-1; unclear D gene. V lost 4 bases to trimming and J lost 7 bases, with 19 bases between them. Germline loops: CDR1 MNHEY, CDR2 SVGAGI. The CDR3 contains 15 residues. CDR3 nucleotides: TGTGCCAGCAGTTTCATATCTTCGGGTGAGGGTGAAGCTTTCTTT. Amino acids: CASSFISSGEGEAFF.

The J gene is TRBJ2-5, the V gene TRBV21-1; the listed D gene, TRBD1, was not tested against the DNA. TRBV21-1 is a documented pseudogene. The CDR3 runs 14 residues. In nucleotides, the CDR3 is TGTGCCAGCAGCAAATTAATGAACAGGGGGTCCCAGTACTTC. Protein product: CASSKLMNRGSQYF.